This T cell receptor beta chain originates from a study of beta chain features in type 1 diabetes. Across the study: Comparable age, gender and cell yields were observed in patients relative to healthy donors.

Study results and caveats: There was a possibility that cDNA sequencing over-represented cells with high TCR expression.

Expressed TCRB transcripts got sequenced, as all isolated RNA was reverse transcribed. Produced via immunoSEQ multiplex PCR; TCRdb's table is partial and in-frame only. The repertoire holds roughly 130,000 clones, roughly a tenth seen once, with approximately 0.68% in the top ten. Remarks on this clone: The antigen is unknown.

V was clipped by 3 bases and J by 4 bases; unmatched bases: 5. This CDR3 contains 16 residues. The germline gives CDR1 LGHNA, CDR2 YNFKEQ. This chain connects TRBV4-2 to TRBJ2-2; 10 nucleotides align to TRBD1. This clonotype was sampled from a man younger than 35 in good health. Sequenced sample: central memory CD4+ T cells from blood. CDR3 coding DNA: TGTGCCAGCAGCCACGGACAGGGGGAAGGCACCGGGGAGCTGTTTTTT. Its translation is CASSHGQGEGTGELFF.